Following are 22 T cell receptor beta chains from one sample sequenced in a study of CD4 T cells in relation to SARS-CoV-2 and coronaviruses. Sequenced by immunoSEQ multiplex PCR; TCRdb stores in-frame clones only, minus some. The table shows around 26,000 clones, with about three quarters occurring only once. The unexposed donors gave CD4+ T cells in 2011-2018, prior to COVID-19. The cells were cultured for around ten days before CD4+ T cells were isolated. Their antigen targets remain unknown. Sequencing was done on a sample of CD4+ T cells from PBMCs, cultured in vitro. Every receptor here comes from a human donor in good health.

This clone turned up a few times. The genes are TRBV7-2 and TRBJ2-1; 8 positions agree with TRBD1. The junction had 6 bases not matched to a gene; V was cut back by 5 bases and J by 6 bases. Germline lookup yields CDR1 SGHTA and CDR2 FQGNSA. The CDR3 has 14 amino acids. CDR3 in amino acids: CASSPGQGLNEQFF. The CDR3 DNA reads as TGTGCCAGCAGCCCCGGACAGGGCCTCAATGAGCAGTTCTTC. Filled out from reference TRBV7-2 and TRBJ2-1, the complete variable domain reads GAGVSQSPSNKVTEKGKDVELRCDPISGHTALYWYRQSLGQGLEFLIYFQGNSAPDKSGLPSDRFSAERTGGSVSTLTIQRTQQEDSAVYLCASSPGQGLNEQFFGPGTRLTVL.

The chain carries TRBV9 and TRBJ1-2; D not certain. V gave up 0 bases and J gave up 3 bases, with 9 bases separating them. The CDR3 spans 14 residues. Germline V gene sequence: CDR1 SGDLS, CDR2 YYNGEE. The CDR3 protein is CASSVGPRDYGYTF. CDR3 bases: TGTGCCAGCAGCGTAGGTCCGAGGGACTATGGCTACACCTTC. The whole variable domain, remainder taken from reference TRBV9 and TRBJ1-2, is DSGVTQTPKHLITATGQRVTLRCSPRSGDLSVYWYQQSLDQGLQFLIQYYNGEERAKGNILERFSAQQFPDLHSELNLSSLELGDSALYFCASSVGPRDYGYTFGSGTRLTVV.

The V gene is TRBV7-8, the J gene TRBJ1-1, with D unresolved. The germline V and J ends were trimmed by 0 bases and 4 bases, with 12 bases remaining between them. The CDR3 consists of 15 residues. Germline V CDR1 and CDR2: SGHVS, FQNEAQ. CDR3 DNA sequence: TGTGCCAGCAGCTTAGCTGCCCCCGCGGGCACTGAAGCTTTCTTT. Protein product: CASSLAAPAGTEAFF.

The CDR3 nucleotides are TGTGCCAGCAGATTGACAGGGGGGACCGGGGAGCTGTTTTTT. Translating it yields CASRLTGGTGELFF. This sequence joins TRBV6-5 and TRBJ2-2; 9 bases are a match to TRBD1. The ends lost 6 bases at V and 5 bases at J; junction bases unmatched: 4. The germline V gene has CDR1 MNHEY and CDR2 SVGAGI. This CDR3 has 14 residues.

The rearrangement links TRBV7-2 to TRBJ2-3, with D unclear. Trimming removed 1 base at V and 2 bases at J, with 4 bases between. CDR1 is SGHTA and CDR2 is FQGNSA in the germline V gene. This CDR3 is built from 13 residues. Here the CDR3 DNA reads TGTGCCAGCAGCTTAGGGCCCACAGATACGCAGTATTTT. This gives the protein CASSLGPTDTQYF. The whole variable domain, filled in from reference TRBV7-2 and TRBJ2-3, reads GAGVSQSPSNKVTEKGKDVELRCDPISGHTALYWYRQSLGQGLEFLIYFQGNSAPDKSGLPSDRFSAERTGGSVSTLTIQRTQQEDSAVYLCASSLGPTDTQYFGPGTRLTVL.

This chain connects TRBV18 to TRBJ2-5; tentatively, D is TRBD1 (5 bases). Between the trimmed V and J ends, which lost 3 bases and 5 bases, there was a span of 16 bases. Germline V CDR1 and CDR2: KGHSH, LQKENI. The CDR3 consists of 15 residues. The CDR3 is CASSPEQELRETQYF. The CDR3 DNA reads TGTGCCAGCTCACCTGAACAGGAGTTGCGGGAGACCCAGTACTTC.

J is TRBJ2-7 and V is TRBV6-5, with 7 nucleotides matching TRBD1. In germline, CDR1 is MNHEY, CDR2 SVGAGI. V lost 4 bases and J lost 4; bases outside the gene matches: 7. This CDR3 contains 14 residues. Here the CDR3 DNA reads TGTGCCAGCAGTTCCCCGGGACAGTGGTACGAGCAGTACTTC. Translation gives CASSSPGQWYEQYF.

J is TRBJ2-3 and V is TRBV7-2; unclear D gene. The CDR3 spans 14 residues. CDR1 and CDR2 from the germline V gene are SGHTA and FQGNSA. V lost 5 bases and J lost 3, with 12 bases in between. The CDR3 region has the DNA TGTGCCAGCAGCCCCATACTCCAGACAGATACGCAGTATTTT. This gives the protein CASSPILQTDTQYF.

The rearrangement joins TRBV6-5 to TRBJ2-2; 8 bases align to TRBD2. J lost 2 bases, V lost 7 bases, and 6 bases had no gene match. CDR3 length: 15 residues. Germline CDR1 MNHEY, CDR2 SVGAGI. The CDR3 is CASTTSGVNTGELFF. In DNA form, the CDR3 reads TGTGCCAGCACTACTAGCGGTGTAAACACCGGGGAGCTGTTTTTT.

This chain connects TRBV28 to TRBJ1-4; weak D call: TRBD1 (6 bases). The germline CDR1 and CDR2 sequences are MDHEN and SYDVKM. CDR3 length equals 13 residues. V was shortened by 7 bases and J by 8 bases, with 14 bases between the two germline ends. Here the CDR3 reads CASNDRPEEKLFF. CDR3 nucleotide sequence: TGTGCCAGCAACGACAGGCCTGAGGAAAAACTGTTTTTT.

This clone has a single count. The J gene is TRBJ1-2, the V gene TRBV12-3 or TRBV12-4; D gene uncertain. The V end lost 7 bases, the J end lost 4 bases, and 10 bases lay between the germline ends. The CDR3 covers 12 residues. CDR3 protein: CASTQQSYGYTF. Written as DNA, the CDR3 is TGTGCCAGCACCCAACAAAGCTATGGCTACACCTTC.

CDR3 bases: TGTGCCAGCAGCTTACCGCAGGGACAAGAGACCCAGTACTTC. It is translated as CASSLPQGQETQYF. This chain links TRBV7-9 with TRBJ2-5; D perhaps matches TRBD1 (5 bases). Trimming shortened V by 2 bases and J by 2 bases, and 9 bases separated the two germline ends. Germline CDR1 and CDR2: SEHNR and FQNEAQ (reference sequence). The CDR3 has 14 residues.

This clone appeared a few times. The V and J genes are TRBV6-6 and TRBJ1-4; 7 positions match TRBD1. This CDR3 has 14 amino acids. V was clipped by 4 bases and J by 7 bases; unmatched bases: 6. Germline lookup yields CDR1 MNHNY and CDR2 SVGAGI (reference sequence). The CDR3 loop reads CASSWEGDSEKLFF. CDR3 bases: TGTGCCAGCAGTTGGGAGGGGGACAGTGAAAAACTGTTTTTT.

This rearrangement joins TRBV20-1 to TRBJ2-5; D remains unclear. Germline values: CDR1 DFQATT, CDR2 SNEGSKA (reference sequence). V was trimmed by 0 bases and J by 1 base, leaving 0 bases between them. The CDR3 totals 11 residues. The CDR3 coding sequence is TGCAGTGCTAGAGACCAAGAGACCCAGTACTTC. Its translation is CSARDQETQYF.

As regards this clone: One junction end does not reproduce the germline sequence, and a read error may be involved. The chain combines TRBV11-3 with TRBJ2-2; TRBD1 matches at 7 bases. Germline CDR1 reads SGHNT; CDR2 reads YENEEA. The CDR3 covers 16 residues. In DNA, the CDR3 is TGTGCCAGCAGCTTAGAGGCGACAGGGTCCACCCGGGAGCTGTTTTTT. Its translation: CASSLEATGSTRELFF. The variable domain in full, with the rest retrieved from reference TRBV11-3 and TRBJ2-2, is EAGVVQSPRYKIIEKKQPVAFWCNPISGHNTLYWYLQNLGQGPELLIRYENEEAVDDSQLPKDRFSAERLKGVDSTLKIQPAELGDSAVYLCASSLEATGSTRELFFGEGSRLTVL.

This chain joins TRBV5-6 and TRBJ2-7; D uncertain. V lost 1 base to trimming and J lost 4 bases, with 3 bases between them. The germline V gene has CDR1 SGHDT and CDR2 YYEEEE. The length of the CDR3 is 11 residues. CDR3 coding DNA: TGTGCCAGCAGCTTGAAGTACGAGCAGTACTTC. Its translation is CASSLKYEQYF.

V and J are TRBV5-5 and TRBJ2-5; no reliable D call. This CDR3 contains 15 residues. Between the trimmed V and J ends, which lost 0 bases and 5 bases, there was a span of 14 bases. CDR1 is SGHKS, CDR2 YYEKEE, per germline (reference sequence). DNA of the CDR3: TGTGCCAGCAGCTTGGAGGCCTCTGCTTGGGAGACCCAGTACTTC. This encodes CASSLEASAWETQYF.

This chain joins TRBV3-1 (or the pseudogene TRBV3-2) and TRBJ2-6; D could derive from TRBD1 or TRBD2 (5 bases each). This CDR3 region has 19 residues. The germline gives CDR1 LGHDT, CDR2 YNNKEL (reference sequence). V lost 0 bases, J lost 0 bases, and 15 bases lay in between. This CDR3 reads CASSQDWGRILSGANVLTF. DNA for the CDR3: TGTGCCAGCAGCCAAGACTGGGGACGGATACTCTCTGGGGCCAACGTCCTGACTTTC.

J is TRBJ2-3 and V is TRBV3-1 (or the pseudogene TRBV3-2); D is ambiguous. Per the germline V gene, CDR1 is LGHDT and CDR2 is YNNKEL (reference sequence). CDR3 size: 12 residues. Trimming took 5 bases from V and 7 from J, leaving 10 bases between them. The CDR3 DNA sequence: TGTGCCAGCAGCACCCGGGCGAATACGCAGTATTTT. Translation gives CASSTRANTQYF.

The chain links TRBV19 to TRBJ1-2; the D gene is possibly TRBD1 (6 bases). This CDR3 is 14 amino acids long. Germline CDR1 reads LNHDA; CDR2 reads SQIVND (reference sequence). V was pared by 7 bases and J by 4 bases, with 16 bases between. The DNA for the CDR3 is TGTGCCAGTACTGACGGGGGCAGCCTCTATGGCTACACCTTC. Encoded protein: CASTDGGSLYGYTF.

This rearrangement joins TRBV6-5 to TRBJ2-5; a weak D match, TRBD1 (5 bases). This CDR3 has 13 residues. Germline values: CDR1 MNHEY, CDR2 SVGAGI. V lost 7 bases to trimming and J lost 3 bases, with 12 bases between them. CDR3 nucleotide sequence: TGTGCCAGCATTGCGTCAGGGAAAGAGACCCAGTACTTC. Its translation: CASIASGKETQYF.

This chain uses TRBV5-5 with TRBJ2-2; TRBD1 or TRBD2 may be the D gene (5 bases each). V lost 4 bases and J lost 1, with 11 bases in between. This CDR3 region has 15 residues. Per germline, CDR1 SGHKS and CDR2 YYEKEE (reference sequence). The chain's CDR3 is CASSRGRVNTGELFF. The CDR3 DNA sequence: TGTGCCAGCAGCAGGGGACGGGTGAACACCGGGGAGCTGTTTTTT.